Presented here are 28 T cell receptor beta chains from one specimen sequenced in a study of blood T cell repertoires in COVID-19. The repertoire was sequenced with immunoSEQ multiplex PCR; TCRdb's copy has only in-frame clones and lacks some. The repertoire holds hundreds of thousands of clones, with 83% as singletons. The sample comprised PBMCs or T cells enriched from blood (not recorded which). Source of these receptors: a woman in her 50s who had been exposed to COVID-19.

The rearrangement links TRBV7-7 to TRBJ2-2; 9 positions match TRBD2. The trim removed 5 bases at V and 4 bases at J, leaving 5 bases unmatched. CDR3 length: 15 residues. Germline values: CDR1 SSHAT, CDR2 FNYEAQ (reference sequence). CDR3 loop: CASSAGTSPTGELFF. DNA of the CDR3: TGTGCCAGCAGCGCCGGGACTAGCCCCACCGGGGAGCTGTTTTTT. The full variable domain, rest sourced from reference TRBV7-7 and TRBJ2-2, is GAGVSQSPRYKVTKRGQDVTLRCDPISSHATLYWYQQALGQGPEFLTYFNYEAQPDKSGLPSDRFSAERPEGSISTLTIQRTEQRDSAMYRCASSAGTSPTGELFFGEGSRLTVL.

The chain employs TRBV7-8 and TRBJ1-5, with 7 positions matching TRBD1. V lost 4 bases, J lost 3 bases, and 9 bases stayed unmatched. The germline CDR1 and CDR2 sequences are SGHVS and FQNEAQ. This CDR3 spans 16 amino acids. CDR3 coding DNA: TGTGCCAGCAGCTCCGGCCGACAGGGTTTCAATCAGCCCCAGCATTTT. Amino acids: CASSSGRQGFNQPQHF.

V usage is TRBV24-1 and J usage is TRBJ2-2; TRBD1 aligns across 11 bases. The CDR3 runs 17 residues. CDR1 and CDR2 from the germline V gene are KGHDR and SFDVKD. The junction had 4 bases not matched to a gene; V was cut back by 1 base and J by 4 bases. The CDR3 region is CATSDFGGTGGTGELFF. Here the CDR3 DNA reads TGTGCCACCAGTGATTTCGGCGGGACAGGGGGCACCGGGGAGCTGTTTTTT.

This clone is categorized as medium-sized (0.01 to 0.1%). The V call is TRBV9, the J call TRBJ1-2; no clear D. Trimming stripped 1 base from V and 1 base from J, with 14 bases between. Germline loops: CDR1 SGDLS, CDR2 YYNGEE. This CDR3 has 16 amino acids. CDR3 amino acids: CASSVKEAEFNYGYTF. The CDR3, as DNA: TGTGCCAGCAGCGTAAAAGAGGCGGAGTTTAACTATGGCTACACCTTC.

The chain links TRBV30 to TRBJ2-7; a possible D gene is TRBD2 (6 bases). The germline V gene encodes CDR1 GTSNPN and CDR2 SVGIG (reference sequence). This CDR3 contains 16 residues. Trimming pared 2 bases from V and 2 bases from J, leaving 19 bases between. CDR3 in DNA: TGTGCCTGGAGTCTTCCTCGGACTAACCCTACCTACGAGCAGTACTTC. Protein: CAWSLPRTNPTYEQYF.

The DNA for the CDR3 is TGTGCCAGCAGTAGACCCGGGACACCAGTCGATTCACCCCTCCACTTT. Protein: CASSRPGTPVDSPLHF. The rearrangement joins TRBV2 to TRBJ1-6; D might be TRBD1 (6 bases). V was pared by 5 bases and J by 8 bases, with 19 bases between. CDR3 length equals 16 residues. Germline CDR1 reads SNHLY; CDR2 reads FYNNEI.

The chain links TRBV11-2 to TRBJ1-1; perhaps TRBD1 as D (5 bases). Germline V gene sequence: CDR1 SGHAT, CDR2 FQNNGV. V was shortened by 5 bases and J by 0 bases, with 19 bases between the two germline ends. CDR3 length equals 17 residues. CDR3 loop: CASSPRGHTTMNTEAFF. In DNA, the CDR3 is TGTGCCAGCAGCCCTCGAGGACATACTACCATGAACACTGAAGCTTTCTTT.

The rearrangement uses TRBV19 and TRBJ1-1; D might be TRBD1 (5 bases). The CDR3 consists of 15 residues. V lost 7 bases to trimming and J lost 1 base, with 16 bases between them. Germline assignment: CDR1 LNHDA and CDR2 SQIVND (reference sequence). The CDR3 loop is CASKDRGWGNTEAFF. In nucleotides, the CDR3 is TGTGCCAGTAAGGATCGGGGGTGGGGGAACACTGAAGCTTTCTTT.

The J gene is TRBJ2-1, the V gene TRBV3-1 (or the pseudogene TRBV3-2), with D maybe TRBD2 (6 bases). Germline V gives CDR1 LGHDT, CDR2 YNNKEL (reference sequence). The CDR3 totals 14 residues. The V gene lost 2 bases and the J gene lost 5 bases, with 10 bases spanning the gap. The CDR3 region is CASSQRGLNNEQFF. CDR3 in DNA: TGTGCCAGCAGCCAACGGGGACTTAACAATGAGCAGTTCTTC.

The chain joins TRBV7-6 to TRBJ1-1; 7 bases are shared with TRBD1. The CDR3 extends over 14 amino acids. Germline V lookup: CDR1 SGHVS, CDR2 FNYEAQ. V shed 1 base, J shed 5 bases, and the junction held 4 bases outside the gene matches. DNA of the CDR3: TGTGCCAGCAGCTTAGAACCGGACAGGACTGAAGCTTTCTTT. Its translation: CASSLEPDRTEAFF.

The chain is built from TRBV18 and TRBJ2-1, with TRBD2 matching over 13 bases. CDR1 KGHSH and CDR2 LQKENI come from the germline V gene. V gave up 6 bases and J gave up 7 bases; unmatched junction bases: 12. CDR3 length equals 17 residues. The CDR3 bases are TGTGCCAGCTCGCCGGGACTAGCGGGGTCCTTTGGTAATGAGCAGTTCTTC. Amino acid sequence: CASSPGLAGSFGNEQFF.

CDR3 sequence (DNA): TGTGCCAGCCGACAGGGAAATCAGCCCCAGCATTTT. Its translation is CASRQGNQPQHF. This chain joins TRBV28 and TRBJ1-5; 7 bases match TRBD1. Germline assignment: CDR1 MDHEN and CDR2 SYDVKM. The V gene end was trimmed by 8 bases and the J gene end by 4 bases; junction bases not matched to a gene: 2. This CDR3 spans 12 amino acids.

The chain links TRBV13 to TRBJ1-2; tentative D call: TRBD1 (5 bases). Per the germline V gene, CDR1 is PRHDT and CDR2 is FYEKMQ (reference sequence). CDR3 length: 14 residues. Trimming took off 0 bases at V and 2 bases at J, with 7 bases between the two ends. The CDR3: CASSLGAGNYGYTF. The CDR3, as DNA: TGTGCCAGCAGCTTAGGCGCAGGGAACTATGGCTACACCTTC. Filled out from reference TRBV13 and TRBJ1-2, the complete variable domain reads AAGVIQSPRHLIKEKRETATLKCYPIPRHDTVYWYQQGPGQDPQFLISFYEKMQSDKGSIPDRFSAQQFSDYHSELNMSSLELGDSALYFCASSLGAGNYGYTFGSGTRLTVV.

The CDR3 nucleotides are TGTGCCAGCAGCTTGGTATCAGGCGCTAACTATGGCTACACCTTC. Encoded protein: CASSLVSGANYGYTF. The chain uses TRBV5-5 and TRBJ1-2, with unresolved D. V was trimmed by 0 bases and J by 0 bases, leaving 9 bases between them. This CDR3 region has 15 residues. In germline, CDR1 is SGHKS, CDR2 YYEKEE (reference sequence).

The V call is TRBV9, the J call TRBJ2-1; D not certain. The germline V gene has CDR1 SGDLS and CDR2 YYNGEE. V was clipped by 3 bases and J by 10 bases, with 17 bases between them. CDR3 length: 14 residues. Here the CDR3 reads CASSEHRRGQEQFF. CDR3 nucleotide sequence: TGTGCCAGCAGCGAGCATCGACGAGGTCAAGAGCAGTTCTTC.

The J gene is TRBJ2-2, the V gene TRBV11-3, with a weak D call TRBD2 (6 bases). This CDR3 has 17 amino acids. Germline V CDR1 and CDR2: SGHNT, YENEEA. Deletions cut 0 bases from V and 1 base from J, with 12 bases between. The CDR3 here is CASSLDRWRGNTGELFF. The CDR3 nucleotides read TGTGCCAGCAGCTTAGATCGCTGGCGGGGGAACACCGGGGAGCTGTTTTTT.

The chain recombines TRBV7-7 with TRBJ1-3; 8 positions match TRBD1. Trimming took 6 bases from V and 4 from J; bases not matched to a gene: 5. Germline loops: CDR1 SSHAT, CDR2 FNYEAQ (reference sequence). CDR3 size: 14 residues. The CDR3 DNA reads TGTGCCAGCAGTTCCGGGACAGGAGGAAACACCATATATTTT. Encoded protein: CASSSGTGGNTIYF. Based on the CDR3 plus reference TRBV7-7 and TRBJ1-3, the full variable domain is GAGVSQSPRYKVTKRGQDVTLRCDPISSHATLYWYQQALGQGPEFLTYFNYEAQPDKSGLPSDRFSAERPEGSISTLTIQRTEQRDSAMYRCASSSGTGGNTIYFGEGSWLTVV.

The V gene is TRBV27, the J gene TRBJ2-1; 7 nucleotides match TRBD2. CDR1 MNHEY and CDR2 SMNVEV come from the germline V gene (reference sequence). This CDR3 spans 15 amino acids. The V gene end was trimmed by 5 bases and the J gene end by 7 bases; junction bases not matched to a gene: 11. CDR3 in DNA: TGTGCCAGCAGTCTACCGGGACTACCGAGGAATGAGCAGTTCTTC. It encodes CASSLPGLPRNEQFF.

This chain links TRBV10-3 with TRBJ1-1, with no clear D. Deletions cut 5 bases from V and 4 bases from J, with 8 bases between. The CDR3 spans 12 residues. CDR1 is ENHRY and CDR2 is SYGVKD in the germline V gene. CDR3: CAISKDFTEAFF. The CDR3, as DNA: TGTGCCATCAGTAAAGACTTCACTGAAGCTTTCTTT.

CDR3 loop: CASSPHARGAQNEQFF. The DNA of the CDR3 is TGTGCCAGCAGCCCCCACGCCCGGGGGGCACAGAATGAGCAGTTCTTC. The gene calls are TRBV9 and TRBJ2-1; weak D call: TRBD2 (7 bases). Germline values: CDR1 SGDLS, CDR2 YYNGEE. This CDR3 is 16 amino acids long. V was trimmed by 4 bases and J by 7 bases, leaving 21 bases between them.

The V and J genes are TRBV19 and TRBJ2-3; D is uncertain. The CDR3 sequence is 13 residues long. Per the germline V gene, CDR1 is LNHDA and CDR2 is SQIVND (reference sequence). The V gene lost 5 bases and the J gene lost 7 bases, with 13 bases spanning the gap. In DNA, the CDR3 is TGTGCCAGTAGTTTACGATTCCAGAATACGCAGTATTTT. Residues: CASSLRFQNTQYF.

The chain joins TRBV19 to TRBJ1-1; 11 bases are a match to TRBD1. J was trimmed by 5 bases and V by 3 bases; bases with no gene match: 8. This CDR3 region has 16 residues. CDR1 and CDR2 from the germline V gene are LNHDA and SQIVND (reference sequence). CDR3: CASSIPGQGASTEAFF. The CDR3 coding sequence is TGTGCCAGTAGTATTCCCGGACAGGGGGCGAGTACTGAAGCTTTCTTT.

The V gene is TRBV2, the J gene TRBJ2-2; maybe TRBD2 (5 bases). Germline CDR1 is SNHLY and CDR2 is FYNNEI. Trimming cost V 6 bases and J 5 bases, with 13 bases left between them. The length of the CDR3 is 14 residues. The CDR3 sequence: CASRKTLATGELFF. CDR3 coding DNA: TGTGCCAGCAGGAAAACTTTAGCGACCGGGGAGCTGTTTTTT.

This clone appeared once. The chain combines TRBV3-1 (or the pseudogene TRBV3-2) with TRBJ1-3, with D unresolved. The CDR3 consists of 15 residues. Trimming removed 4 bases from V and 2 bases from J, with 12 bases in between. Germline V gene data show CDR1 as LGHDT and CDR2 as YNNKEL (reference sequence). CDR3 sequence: CASSPRGSTGNTIYF. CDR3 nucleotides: TGTGCCAGCAGCCCTCGGGGTTCGACTGGAAACACCATATATTTT.

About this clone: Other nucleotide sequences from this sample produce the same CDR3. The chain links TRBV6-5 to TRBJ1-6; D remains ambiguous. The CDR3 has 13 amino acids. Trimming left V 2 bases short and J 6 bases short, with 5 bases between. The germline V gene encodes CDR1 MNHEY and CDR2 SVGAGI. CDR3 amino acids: CASSYSVNSPLHF. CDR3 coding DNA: TGTGCCAGCAGTTACAGCGTTAATTCACCCCTCCACTTT.

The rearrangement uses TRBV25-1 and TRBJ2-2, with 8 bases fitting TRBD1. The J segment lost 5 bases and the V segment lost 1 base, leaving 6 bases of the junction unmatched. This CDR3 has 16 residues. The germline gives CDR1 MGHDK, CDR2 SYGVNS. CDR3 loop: CASSESRTGWTGELFF. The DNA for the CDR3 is TGTGCCAGCAGTGAATCACGGACAGGGTGGACCGGGGAGCTGTTTTTT. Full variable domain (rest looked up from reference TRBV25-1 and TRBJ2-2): EADIYQTPRYLVIGTGKKITLECSQTMGHDKMYWYQQDPGMELHLIHYSYGVNSTEKGDLSSESTVSRIRTEHFPLTLESARPSHTSQYLCASSESRTGWTGELFFGEGSRLTVL.

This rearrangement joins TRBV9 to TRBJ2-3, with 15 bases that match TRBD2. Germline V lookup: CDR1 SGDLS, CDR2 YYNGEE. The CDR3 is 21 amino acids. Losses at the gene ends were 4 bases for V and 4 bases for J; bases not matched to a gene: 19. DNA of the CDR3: TGTGCCAGCAGCTCCCGGAGGGGGCCGGGACTAGCGGGGGGAATGCCAGATACGCAGTATTTT. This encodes CASSSRRGPGLAGGMPDTQYF.

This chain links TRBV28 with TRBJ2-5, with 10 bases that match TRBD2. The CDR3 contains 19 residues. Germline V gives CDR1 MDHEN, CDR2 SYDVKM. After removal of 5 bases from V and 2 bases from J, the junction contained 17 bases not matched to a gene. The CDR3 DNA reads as TGTGCCAGCAGTCCACCTTGGGTAGCGGGGGGAAGGAGGCAAGAGACCCAGTACTTC. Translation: CASSPPWVAGGRRQETQYF.